The clone carrying this T cell receptor (beta chain) was picked up many times. The antigen is unknown. TCRdb passed the 5' RACE reads through MiXCR, listing each CDR3 protein once. This table holds about 240,000 distinct CDR3 sequences, about 11% found once. From germline, CDR1 is DFQATT and CDR2 SNEGSKA (reference sequence). There are 13 residues in the CDR3. V was shortened by 4 bases and J by 0 bases, with 10 bases between the two germline ends. This sample stems from a study of CD8 T cells in ankylosing spondylitis. Whole-study results and caveats: There was reportedly significant enrichment of clones that were disease-linked in matched ankylosing spondylitis synovial fluid.

This receptor was obtained from a male donor with ankylosing spondylitis or in good health (not recorded which). The sequenced sample consisted of blood, either unsorted or a sorted T cell fraction (not recorded which). The chain recombines TRBV20-1 with TRBJ2-7, with D possibly being TRBD2 (7 bases). CDR3 sequence: CSAMGGASYEQYF. CDR3 DNA: TGCAGTGCTATGGGGGGGGCCTCCTACGAGCAGTACTTC.